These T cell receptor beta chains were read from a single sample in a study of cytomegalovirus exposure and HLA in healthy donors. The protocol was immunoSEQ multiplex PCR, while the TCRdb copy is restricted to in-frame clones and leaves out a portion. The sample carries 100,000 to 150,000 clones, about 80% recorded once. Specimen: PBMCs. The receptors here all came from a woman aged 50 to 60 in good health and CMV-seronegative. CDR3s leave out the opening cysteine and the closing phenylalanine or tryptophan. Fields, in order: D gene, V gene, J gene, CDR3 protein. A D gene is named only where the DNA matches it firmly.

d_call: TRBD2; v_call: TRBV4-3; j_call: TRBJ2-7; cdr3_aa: ASSPRLAGYEQY
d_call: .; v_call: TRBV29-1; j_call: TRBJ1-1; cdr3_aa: SAGNGAAEAF
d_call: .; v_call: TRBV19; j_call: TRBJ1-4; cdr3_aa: ASSIDVRANEKLF
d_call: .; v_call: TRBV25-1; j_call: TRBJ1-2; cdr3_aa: ARQGAT
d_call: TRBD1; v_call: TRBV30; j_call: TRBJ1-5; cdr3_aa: AWSTGQGFDQPQH
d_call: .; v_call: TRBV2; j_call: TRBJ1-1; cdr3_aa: ASSVNRDGVMNTEAF
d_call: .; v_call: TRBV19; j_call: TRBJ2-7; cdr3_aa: ASRRMGGEVEQY
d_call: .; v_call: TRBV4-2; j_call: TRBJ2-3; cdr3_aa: ASSQELTGWVTDTQY
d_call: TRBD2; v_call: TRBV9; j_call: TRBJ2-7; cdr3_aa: ASSHQLAAPSYEQY
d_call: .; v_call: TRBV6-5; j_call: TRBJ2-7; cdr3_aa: ASSYSGSSYEQY
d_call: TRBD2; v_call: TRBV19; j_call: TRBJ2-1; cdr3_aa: ASSILAGGPGNEQF
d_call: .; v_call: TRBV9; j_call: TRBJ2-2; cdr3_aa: ASSKPPEPGELF
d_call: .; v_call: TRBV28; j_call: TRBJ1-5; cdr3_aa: ASSTGNQPQH
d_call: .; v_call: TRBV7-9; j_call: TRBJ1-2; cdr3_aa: SSSLYREDGYT
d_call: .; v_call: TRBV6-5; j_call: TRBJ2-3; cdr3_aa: ASSRQGYADTQY
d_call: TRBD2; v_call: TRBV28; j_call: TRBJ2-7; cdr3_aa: ASKSGLAASYEQY
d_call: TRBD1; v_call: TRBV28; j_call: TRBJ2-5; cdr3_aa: ASTPTGTVQGGLQETQY
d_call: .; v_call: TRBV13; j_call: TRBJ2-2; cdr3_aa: ASSFREPATGELF
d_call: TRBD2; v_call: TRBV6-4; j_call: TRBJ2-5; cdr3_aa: ASTWTSGSGKETQY
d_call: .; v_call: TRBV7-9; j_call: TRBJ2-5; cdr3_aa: SSSPAGTQY
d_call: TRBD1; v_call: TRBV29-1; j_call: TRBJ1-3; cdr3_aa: SVQQGARNTIY
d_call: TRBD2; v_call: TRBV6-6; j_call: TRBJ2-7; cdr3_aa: ASSYPREGGYEQY
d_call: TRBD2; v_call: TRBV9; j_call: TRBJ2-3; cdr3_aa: ASSVGVAGTDTQY
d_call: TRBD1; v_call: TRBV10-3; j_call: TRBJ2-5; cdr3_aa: AISGQGQETQY
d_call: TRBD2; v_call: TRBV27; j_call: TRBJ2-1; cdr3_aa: ASSLSTGGGSEQF
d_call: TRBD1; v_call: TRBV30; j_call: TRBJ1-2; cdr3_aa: AWSALRTGHGYT
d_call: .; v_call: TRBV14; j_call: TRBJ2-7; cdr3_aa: ASSQDRRRSSSYEQY
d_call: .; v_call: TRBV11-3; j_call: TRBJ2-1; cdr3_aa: ASSLDRDTSSYNEQF
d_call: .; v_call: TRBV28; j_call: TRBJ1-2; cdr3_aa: ASSFGEAGRYGYT
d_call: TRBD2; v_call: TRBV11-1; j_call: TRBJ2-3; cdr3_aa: ASSLYFPGGNTDTQY
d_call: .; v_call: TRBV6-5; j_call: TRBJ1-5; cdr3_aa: ASSPQEYQPQH
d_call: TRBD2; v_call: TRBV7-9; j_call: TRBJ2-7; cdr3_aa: ASSLARGAGELYEQY
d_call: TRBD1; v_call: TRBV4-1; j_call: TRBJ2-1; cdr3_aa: ASSQEGTESGDEQF
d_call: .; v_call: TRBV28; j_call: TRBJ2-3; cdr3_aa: ASSLPRATQY
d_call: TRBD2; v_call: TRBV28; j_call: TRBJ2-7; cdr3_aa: ASGLAGVGEQY
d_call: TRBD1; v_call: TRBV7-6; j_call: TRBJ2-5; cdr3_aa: ASSDRVIETQY
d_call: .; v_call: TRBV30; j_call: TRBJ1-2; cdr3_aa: AWMGNNYGYT
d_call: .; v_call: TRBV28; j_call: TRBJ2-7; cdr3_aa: ASSLYVQSSYEQY
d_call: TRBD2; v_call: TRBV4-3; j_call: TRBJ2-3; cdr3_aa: ASSQGGGSGRGTDTQY
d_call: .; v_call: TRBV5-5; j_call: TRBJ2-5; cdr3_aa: ASSQARGEQETQY
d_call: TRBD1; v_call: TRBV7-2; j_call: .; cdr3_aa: ASSLGDRASEQY
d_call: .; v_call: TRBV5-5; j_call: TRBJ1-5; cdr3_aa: ASSFSWAAYQPQH
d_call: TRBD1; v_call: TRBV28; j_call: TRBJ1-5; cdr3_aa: ASSPTGGGVQPQH
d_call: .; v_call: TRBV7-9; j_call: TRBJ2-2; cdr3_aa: ASSPGTANTGELF
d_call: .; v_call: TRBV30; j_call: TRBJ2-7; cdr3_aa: AWSVWTAYEQY
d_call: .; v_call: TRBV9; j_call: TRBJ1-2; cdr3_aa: ASSVDVTGVST
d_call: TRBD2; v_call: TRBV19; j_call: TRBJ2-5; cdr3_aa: ASRGLAGGQETQY
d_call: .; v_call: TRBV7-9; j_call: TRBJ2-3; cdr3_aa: ASSLRDTQY
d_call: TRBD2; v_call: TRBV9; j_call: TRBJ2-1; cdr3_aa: ASSTASGRDEQF
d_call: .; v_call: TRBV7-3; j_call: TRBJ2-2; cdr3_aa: ASSLPAGGELF
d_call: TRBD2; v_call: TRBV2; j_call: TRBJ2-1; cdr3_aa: ASRVAGGPYNEQF
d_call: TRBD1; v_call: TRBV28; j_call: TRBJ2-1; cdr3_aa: ASRPRTGTYNEQF
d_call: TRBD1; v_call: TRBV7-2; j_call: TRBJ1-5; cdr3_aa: ASSFTGDSNQPQH